This T cell receptor (beta chain) is drawn from a study of T cell responses to AZD1222 COVID-19 vaccine. Study-level results: At baseline, just five to seven AZD1222 recipients tested seropositive. Spike-wide vaccine-associated CD4 TCRs dominated at 160-218 and 743-854.

Generated by immunoSEQ multiplex PCR, the TCRdb table keeps only in-frame clones and is missing some. The sample carries about 90,000 clones, 80% to 90% recorded once. Germline V CDR1 and CDR2: LGHDT, YNNKEL (reference sequence). The CDR3 totals 15 residues. V lost 5 bases to trimming and J lost 4 bases, with 17 bases between them. About this clone: What it binds is not known.

The rearrangement uses TRBV3-1 (or the pseudogene TRBV3-2) and TRBJ2-5, with a possible D match to TRBD1 (6 bases). Sequencing used peripheral blood, obtained on day 0 of AZD1222 vaccination. This sequence was found in an adult in good health. The CDR3 DNA reads as TGTGCCAGCAGCGGTTGGGACACCAAAGGAGAGACCCAGTACTTC. This translates into CASSGWDTKGETQYF.